A selection of T cell receptor beta chains follows, all from one sample in a study of T cells in Graves' hyperthyroidism and ophthalmopathy. Using its own MiXCR run on the multiplex PCR reads, TCRdb lists one record per CDR3 protein. The sample shows hundreds of thousands of distinct CDR3 sequences, 15% to 18% of them seen only once. Sequenced material: blood. All receptors come from a woman younger than 35 with Graves' hyperthyroidism. Both conserved end residues are part of each CDR3. D genes are given only for firm matches. Expanded clones get a size class; other rows say once, few or many, or leave the size out.

>many|TRBD1|TRBV11-2|TRBJ2-2
TGTGCCAGCAGCCCCGGACAGGGGGCCGGGGAGCTGTTTTTT
CASSPGQGAGELFF
>many|.|TRBV12-3/TRBV12-4|TRBJ2-1
TGTGCCAGCAGTTGGGACTATGAGCAGTTCTTC
CASSWDYEQFF
>many|TRBD1|TRBV18|TRBJ2-5
TGTGCCAGCTCTGCGGACGTGGGACAGCTACAAGAGACCCAGTACTTC
CASSADVGQLQETQYF
>many|.|TRBV12-3/TRBV12-4|TRBJ1-2
TGTGCCAGCAGTCGATCAGAGGGGCCCTATGGCTACACCTTC
CASSRSEGPYGYTF
>many|.|TRBV20-1|TRBJ2-3
TGCAGTGCCATTAGGTCGGCGAACGGAGAAGCTACGCAGTATTTT
CSAIRSANGEATQYF
>.|.|TRBV27|TRBJ1-1
TGTGCCAGCAGTTTACTACAGTCTATGAACACTGAAGCTTTCTTT
CASSLLQSMNTEAFF
>.|.|TRBV12-3/TRBV12-4|TRBJ2-2
TGTGCCAGCACCCCCGCGGGGGGGGAGCTGTTTTTT
CASTPAGGELFF
>.|.|TRBV7-6|TRBJ2-7
TGTGCCAGCAGCTCATCCGGGCAGGGAATCTACGAGCAGTACTTC
CASSSSGQGIYEQYF
>many|TRBD1|TRBV12-3/TRBV12-4|TRBJ2-4
TGTGCCAGCAGTTTGGTGAGGGGGCCCCTCGACATTCAGTACTTC
CASSLVRGPLDIQYF
>many|TRBD2|TRBV7-8|TRBJ2-3
TGTGCCAGCAGCACAGGGACTAGCGGGCCCGGTGATACGCAGTATTTT
CASSTGTSGPGDTQYF
>.|TRBD2|TRBV3-1|TRBJ2-5
TGTGCCAGCAGATTGACTAGCGGGAGTGAGACCCAGTACTTC
CASRLTSGSETQYF
>many|.|TRBV5-1|TRBJ2-2
TGCGCCAGCAGCCTCGGGGGAACCCTGGCCGGGGAGCTGTTTTTT
CASSLGGTLAGELFF
>.|.|TRBV7-9|TRBJ2-2
TGTGCCAGCAGTTCGGGACGGTCGAACACCGGGGAGCTGTTTTTT
CASSSGRSNTGELFF
>many|TRBD1|TRBV5-6|TRBJ1-1
TGTGCCAGCAGCTCTGTAAAACAGGGGGGCACTGAAGCTTTCTTT
CASSSVKQGGTEAFF
>few|.|TRBV7-9|TRBJ2-6
TGTGCCAGCAGCTTAGGTGGGGCTGGAGGGGCCAACGTCCTGACTTTC
CASSLGGAGGANVLTF
>many|.|TRBV6-1|TRBJ2-7
TGTGCCACCCGATCCCGGGGAGCCTCCTACGAGCAGTACTTC
CATRSRGASYEQYF
>.|.|TRBV10-3|TRBJ1-4
TGTGCCATCCGGAGCGGGGGGAGCGAAAAACTGTTTTTT
CAIRSGGSEKLFF
>many|.|TRBV2|TRBJ2-7
TGTGCCAGCGCTGTAACGACTAGTTACGAGCAGTACTTC
CASAVTTSYEQYF
>many|TRBD2|TRBV5-1|TRBJ2-7
TGCGCCAGCAGCTTGCGGACTAGCGGGGGGACGGGCGAGCAGTACTTC
CASSLRTSGGTGEQYF
>many|TRBD2|TRBV12-3/TRBV12-4|TRBJ2-3
TGTGCCAGCACCGTACTCGGGACTAGATGGGGAGTCACAGATACGCAGTATTTT
CASTVLGTRWGVTDTQYF
>many|.|TRBV4-1|TRBJ1-1
TGCGCCAGCAGCCAAGGGTCGCGTATTGAAGCTTTCTTT
CASSQGSRIEAFF
>many|TRBD2|TRBV12-3/TRBV12-4|TRBJ2-1
TGTGCCAGCAGTGAGCGGGGGGATGAGCAGTTCTTC
CASSERGDEQFF
>.|.|TRBV6-1|TRBJ1-4
TGTGCCAGCAGTGAAGTCTCAGGGTTGCATGAAAAACTGTTTTTT
CASSEVSGLHEKLFF
>.|TRBD2|TRBV25-1|TRBJ2-3
TGTGCCAGCACCTGCGGACTAGCGGGCCCTAGCACAGATACGCAGTATTTT
CASTCGLAGPSTDTQYF
>many|.|TRBV5-1|TRBJ2-2
TGCGCCAGCAGCTTGCGGGAACTCCCGAACACCGGGGAGCTGTTTTTT
CASSLRELPNTGELFF
>many|.|TRBV19|TRBJ1-5
TGTGCCAGTAGTATAGATGGGCGCAGCAATCAGCCCCAGCATTTT
CASSIDGRSNQPQHF
>.|TRBD2|TRBV20-1|TRBJ2-5
TGCAGTGCCCTTGGGGCTAGCGGGCCAAAGGGTGAGACCCAGTACTTC
CSALGASGPKGETQYF
>few|.|TRBV7-9|TRBJ2-1
TGTGCCAGCAGCTTAGCTTCTACGAGCTCCTACAATGAGCAGTTCTTC
CASSLASTSSYNEQFF
>many|TRBD2|TRBV5-4|TRBJ2-7
TGTGCCAGCAGCTTACAACTAGCGGGCCCTAAAGAGCAGTACTTC
CASSLQLAGPKEQYF